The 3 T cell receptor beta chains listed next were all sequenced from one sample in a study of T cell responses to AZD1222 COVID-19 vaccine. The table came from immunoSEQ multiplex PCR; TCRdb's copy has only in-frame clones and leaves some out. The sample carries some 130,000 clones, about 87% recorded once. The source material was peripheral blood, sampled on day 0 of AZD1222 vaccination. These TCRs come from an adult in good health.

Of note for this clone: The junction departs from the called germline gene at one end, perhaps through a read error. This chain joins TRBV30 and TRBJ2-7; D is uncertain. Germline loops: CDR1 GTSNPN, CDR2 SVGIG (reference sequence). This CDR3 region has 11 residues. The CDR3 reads CAWSVGGTLDF. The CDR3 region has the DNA TGTGCCTGGAGTGTGGGCGGAACTTTGGACTTC. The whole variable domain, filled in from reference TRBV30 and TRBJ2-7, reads SQTIHQWPATLVQPVGSPLSLECTVEGTSNPNLYWYRQAAGRGLQLLFYSVGIGQISSEVPQNLSASRPQDRQFILSSKKLLLSDSGFYLCAWSVGGTLDFGPGTRLTVT.

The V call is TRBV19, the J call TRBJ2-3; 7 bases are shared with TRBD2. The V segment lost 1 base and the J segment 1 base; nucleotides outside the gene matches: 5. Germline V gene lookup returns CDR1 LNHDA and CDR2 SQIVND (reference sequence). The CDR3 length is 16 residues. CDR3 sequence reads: CASSIVRELGTDTQYF. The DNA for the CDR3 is TGTGCCAGTAGTATAGTGCGGGAGTTGGGCACAGATACGCAGTATTTT.

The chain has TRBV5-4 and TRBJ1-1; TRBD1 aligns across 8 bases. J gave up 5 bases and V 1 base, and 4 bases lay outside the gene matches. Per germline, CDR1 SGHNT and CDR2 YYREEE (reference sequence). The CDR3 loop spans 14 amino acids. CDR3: CASSLSGGDTEAFF. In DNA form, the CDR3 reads TGTGCCAGCAGCTTGTCAGGGGGCGATACTGAAGCTTTCTTT.